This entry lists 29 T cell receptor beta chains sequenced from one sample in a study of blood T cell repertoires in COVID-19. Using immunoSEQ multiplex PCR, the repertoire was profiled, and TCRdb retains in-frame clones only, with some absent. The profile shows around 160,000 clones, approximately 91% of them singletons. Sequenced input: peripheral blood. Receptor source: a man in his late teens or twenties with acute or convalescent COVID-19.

The CDR3 coding sequence is TGTGCCAGCAGCTTGTGGGCCCGCTCCTCAGGGGTTCTCGTCAATGAGCAGTTCTTC. This codes for CASSLWARSSGVLVNEQFF. This chain uses TRBV5-5 with TRBJ2-1; a weak D match, TRBD1 (6 bases). V lost 1 base and J lost 6, with 26 bases in between. The germline CDR1 and CDR2 sequences are SGHKS and YYEKEE (reference sequence). This CDR3 region has 19 residues.

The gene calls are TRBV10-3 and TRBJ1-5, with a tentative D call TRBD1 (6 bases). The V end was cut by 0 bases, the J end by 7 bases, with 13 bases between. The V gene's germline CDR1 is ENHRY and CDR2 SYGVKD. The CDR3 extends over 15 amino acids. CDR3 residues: CAISESLTGTQPQHF. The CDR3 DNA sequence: TGTGCCATCAGTGAGTCGCTGACAGGAACCCAGCCCCAGCATTTT.

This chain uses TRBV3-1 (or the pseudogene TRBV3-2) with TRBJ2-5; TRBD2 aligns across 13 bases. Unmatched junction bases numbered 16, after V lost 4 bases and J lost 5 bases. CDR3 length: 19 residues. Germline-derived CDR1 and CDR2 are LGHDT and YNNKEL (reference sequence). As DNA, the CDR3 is TGTGCCAGCAGCCCACCAGGGACTAGCGGGATGAGGCCGAAGGAGACCCAGTACTTC. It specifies CASSPPGTSGMRPKETQYF.

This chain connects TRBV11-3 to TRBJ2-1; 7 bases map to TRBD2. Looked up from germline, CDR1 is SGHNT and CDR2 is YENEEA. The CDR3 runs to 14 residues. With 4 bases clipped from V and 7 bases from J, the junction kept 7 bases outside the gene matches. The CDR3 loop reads CASSSPGTTNEQFF. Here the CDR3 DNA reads TGTGCCAGCAGCTCCCCCGGGACTACGAATGAGCAGTTCTTC.

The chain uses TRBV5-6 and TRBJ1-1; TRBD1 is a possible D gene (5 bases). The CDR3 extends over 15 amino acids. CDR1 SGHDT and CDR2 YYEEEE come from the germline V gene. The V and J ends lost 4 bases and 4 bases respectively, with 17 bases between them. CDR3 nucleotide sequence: TGTGCCAGCAGCACGCCGGGGGGAACGGGCACTGAAGCTTTCTTT. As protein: CASSTPGGTGTEAFF.

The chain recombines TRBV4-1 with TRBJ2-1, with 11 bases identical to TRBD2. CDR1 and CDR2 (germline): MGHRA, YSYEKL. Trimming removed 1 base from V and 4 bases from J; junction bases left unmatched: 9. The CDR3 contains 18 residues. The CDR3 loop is CASSQVDMGLAVYNEQFF. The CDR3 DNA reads TGCGCCAGCAGCCAAGTTGACATGGGACTAGCGGTATACAATGAGCAGTTCTTC.

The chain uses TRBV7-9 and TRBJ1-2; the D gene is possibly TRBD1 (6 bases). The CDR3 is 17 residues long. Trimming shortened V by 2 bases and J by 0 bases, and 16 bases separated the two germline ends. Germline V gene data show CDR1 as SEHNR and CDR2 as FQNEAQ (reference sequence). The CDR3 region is CASSLISPGASNYGYTF. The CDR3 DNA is TGTGCCAGCAGCTTAATATCCCCAGGGGCCTCTAACTATGGCTACACCTTC.

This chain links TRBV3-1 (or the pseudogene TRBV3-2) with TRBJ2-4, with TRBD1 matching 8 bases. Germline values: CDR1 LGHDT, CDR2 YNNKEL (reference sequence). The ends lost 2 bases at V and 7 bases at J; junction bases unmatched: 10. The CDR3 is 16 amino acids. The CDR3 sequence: CASSQIGQGAVNIQYF. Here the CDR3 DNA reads TGTGCCAGCAGCCAAATCGGCCAGGGGGCTGTTAACATTCAGTACTTC.

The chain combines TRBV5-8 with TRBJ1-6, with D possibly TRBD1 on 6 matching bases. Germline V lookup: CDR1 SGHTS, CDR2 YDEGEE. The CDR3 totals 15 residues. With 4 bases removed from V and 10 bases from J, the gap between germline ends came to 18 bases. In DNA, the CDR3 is TGTGCCAGCAGCCCAAATCCAGGGGAAGGGTCACCCCTCCACTTT. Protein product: CASSPNPGEGSPLHF.

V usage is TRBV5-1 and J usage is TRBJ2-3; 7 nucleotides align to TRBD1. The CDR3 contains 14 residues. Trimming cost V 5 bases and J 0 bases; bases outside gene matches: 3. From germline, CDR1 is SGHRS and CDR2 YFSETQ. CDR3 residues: CASRDRLSTDTQYF. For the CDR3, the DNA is TGCGCCAGCAGGGACAGGTTAAGCACAGATACGCAGTATTTT. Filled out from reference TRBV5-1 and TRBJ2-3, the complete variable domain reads KAGVTQTPRYLIKTRGQQVTLSCSPISGHRSVSWYQQTPGQGLQFLFEYFSETQRNKGNFPGRFSGRQFSNSRSEMNVSTLELGDSALYLCASRDRLSTDTQYFGPGTRLTVL.

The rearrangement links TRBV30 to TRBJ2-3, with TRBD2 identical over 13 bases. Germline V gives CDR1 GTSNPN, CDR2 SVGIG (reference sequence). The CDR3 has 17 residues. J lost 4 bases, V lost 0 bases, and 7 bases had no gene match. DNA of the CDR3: TGTGCCTGGAGTGTAGACCGGACTAGCGGGAGTTCAGATACGCAGTATTTT. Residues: CAWSVDRTSGSSDTQYF. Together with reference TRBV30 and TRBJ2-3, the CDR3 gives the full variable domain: SQTIHQWPATLVQPVGSPLSLECTVEGTSNPNLYWYRQAAGRGLQLLFYSVGIGQISSEVPQNLSASRPQDRQFILSSKKLLLSDSGFYLCAWSVDRTSGSSDTQYFGPGTRLTVL.

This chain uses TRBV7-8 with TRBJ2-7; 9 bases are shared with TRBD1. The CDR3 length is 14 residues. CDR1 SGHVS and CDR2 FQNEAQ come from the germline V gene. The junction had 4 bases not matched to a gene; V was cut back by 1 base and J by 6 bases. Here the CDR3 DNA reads TGTGCCAGCAGCTTAGGAGCGGGACAGGGCGAGCAGTACTTC. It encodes CASSLGAGQGEQYF.

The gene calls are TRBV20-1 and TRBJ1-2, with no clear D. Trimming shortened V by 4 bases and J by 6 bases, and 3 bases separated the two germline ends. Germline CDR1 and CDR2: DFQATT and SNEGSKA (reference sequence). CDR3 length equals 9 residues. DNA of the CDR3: TGCAGTGCTATAAATGGCTACACCTTC. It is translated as CSAINGYTF.

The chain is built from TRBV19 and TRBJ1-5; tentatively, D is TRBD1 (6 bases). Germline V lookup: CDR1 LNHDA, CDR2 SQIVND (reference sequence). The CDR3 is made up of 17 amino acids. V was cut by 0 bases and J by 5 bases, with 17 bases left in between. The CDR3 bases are TGTGCCAGTAGTATAGACCTTTTAAACAGGGTGGATCAGCCCCAGCATTTT. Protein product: CASSIDLLNRVDQPQHF.

CDR3 nucleotides: TGTGCCACCAGTGACCAAGCGGGGGGGCTTAATGAGCAGTTCTTC. Protein sequence: CATSDQAGGLNEQFF. The chain couples TRBV24-1 to TRBJ2-1; 10 nucleotides align to TRBD2. With 4 bases clipped from V and 7 bases from J, the junction kept 6 bases outside the gene matches. Germline values: CDR1 KGHDR, CDR2 SFDVKD. The CDR3 extends over 15 amino acids.

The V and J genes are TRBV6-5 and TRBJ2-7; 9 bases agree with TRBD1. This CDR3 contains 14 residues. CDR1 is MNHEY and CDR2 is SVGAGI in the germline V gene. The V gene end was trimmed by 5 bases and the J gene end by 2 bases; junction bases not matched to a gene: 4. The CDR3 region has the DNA TGTGCCAGCAGTCCTCGGGACAGGGCCTACGAGCAGTACTTC. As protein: CASSPRDRAYEQYF.

The CDR3 loop reads CASSSDRNQPQHF. CDR3 coding DNA: TGTGCCAGCAGTTCCGACAGGAATCAGCCCCAGCATTTT. The V call is TRBV27, the J call TRBJ1-5; possibly TRBD1 for D (6 bases). The V gene lost 4 bases and the J gene lost 4 bases, with 8 bases spanning the gap. CDR1 and CDR2 from the germline V gene are MNHEY and SMNVEV (reference sequence). CDR3 length: 13 residues.

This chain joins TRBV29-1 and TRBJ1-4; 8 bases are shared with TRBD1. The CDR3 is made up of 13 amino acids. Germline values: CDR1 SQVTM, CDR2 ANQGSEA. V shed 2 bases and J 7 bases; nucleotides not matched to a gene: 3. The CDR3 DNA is TGCAGCGTTGAACCAGGGGGCGGTGAAAAACTGTTTTTT. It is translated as CSVEPGGGEKLFF.

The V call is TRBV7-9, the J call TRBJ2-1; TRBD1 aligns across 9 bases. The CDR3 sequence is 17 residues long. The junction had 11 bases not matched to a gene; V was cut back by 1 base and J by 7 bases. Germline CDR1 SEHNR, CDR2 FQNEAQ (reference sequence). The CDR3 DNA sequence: TGTGCCAGCAGCTTAGTGGCGACAGGGGGGATCGGAAATGAGCAGTTCTTC. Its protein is CASSLVATGGIGNEQFF.

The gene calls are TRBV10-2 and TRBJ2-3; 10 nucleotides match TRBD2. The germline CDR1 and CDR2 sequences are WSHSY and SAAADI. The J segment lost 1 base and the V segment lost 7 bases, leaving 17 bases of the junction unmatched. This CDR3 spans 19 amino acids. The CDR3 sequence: CASTWAPAGGHGGTDTQYF. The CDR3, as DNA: TGCGCCAGCACCTGGGCCCCAGCGGGAGGGCACGGGGGCACAGATACGCAGTATTTT.

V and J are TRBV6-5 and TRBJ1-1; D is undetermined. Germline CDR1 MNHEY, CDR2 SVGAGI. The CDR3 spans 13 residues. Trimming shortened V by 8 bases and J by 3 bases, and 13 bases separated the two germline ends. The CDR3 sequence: CASAPTRDTEAFF. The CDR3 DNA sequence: TGTGCCAGCGCTCCCACTAGAGACACTGAAGCTTTCTTT.

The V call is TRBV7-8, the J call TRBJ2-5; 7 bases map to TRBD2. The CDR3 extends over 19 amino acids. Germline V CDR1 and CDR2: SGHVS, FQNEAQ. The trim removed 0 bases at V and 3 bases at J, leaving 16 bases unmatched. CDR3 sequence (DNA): TGTGCCAGCAGCTTAGCACGGATCGGGGGGAAGGGAAGTGAAGAGACCCAGTACTTC. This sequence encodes CASSLARIGGKGSEETQYF.

The CDR3 nucleotides read TGTGCCAGTACCCAGGGATACTATGGCTACACCTTC. As protein: CASTQGYYGYTF. The chain combines TRBV6-5 with TRBJ1-2; a weak D match, TRBD1 (5 bases). Germline V CDR1 and CDR2: MNHEY, SVGAGI. The CDR3 has 12 amino acids. The germline V and J ends were trimmed by 9 bases and 3 bases, with 11 bases remaining between them.

DNA of the CDR3: TGTGCCAGCAGTCTCGTCCACGGGACAGCCTATGGCTACACCTTC. As protein: CASSLVHGTAYGYTF. The rearrangement uses TRBV6-5 and TRBJ1-2; 7 positions agree with TRBD1. Losses at the gene ends were 5 bases for V and 4 bases for J; bases not matched to a gene: 10. The CDR3 is made up of 15 amino acids. The germline CDR1 and CDR2 sequences are MNHEY and SVGAGI.

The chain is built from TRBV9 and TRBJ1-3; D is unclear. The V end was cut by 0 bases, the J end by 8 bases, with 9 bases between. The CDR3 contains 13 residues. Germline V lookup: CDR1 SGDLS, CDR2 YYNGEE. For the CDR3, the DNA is TGTGCCAGCAGCGTAGGGCCCCGGGACACCATATATTTT. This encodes CASSVGPRDTIYF. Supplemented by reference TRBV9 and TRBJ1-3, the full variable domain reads DSGVTQTPKHLITATGQRVTLRCSPRSGDLSVYWYQQSLDQGLQFLIQYYNGEERAKGNILERFSAQQFPDLHSELNLSSLELGDSALYFCASSVGPRDTIYFGEGSWLTVV.

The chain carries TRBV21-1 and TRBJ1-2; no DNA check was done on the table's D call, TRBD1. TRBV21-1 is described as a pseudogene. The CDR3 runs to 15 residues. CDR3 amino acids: CASTAGQSSDYGYTF. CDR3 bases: TGTGCCAGCACCGCCGGACAGTCTTCTGACTATGGCTACACCTTC.

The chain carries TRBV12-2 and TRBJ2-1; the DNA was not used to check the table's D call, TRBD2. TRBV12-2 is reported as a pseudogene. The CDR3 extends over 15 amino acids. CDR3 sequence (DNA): TGTGCAAGTCGCTTCAGAGGGGGGGGCCGCAATGAGCAGTTCTTC. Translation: CASRFRGGGRNEQFF.

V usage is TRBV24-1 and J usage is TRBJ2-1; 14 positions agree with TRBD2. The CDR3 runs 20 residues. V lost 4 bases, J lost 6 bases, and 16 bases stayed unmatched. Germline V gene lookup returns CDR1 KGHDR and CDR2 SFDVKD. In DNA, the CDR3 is TGTGCCACCAGTGAGTTCAGACTAGCGGGAGGGCCGACCAGATCCAATGAGCAGTTCTTC. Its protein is CATSEFRLAGGPTRSNEQFF.

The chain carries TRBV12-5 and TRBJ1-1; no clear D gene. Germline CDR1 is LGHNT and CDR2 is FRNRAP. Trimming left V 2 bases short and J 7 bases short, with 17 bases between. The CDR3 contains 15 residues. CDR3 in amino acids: CASGLPREGSNEAFF. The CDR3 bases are TGTGCTAGTGGTTTGCCCCGGGAAGGGTCCAATGAAGCTTTCTTT.